Shown below are 16 T cell receptor beta chains from a single sample sequenced in a study of T cells after yellow fever vaccination. TCRdb passed the 5' RACE reads through MiXCR, listing each CDR3 protein once. This table has just under 600,000 distinct CDR3 sequences, approximately 13% appearing once. The starting material was PBMCs, obtained on the day of the yellow fever booster vaccination. These receptors were obtained from a man aged 25 to 40 who received the YFV17D yellow fever vaccine.

The V gene is TRBV15, the J gene TRBJ1-5; 7 bases are shared with TRBD1. CDR1 and CDR2 (germline): LNHNV, YYDKDF (reference sequence). Losses at the gene ends were 0 bases for V and 6 bases for J; bases not matched to a gene: 2. CDR3 length: 14 residues. CDR3 in DNA: TGTGCCACCAGCAGAGATCAGGGGGGTCAGCCCCAGCATTTT. Its translation: CATSRDQGGQPQHF.

This clonotype has more than one count but fewer than ten. V gene TRBV11-1 combines with J gene TRBJ2-5; 14 bases line up with TRBD2. CDR1 is SGHAT, CDR2 FQDESV, per germline (reference sequence). The CDR3 is 19 residues long. Trimming took 4 bases from V and 0 from J; bases not matched to a gene: 10. In DNA, the CDR3 is TGTGCCAGCAGCTCCCTCCGGACTAGCGGGAGGCTGTACCAAGAGACCCAGTACTTC. It codes for CASSSLRTSGRLYQETQYF.

Written as DNA, the CDR3 is TGCGCCAGCAGCTTGGCCCCAGGATCCACTGAAGCTTTCTTT. This encodes CASSLAPGSTEAFF. The genes are TRBV5-1 and TRBJ1-1; D gene uncertain. The CDR3 runs 14 residues. Trimming took off 0 bases at V and 4 bases at J, with 10 bases between the two ends. The germline V gene has CDR1 SGHRS and CDR2 YFSETQ.

About this clonotype itself: Its ends do not fully match the called genes, so a read error is possible. The rearrangement uses TRBV20-1 and TRBJ2-1; tentative D call: TRBD2 (5 bases). CDR1 is DFQATT and CDR2 is SNEGSKA in the germline V gene (reference sequence). CDR3 length: 16 residues. The CDR3 nucleotides are TGCTGTGCTAGAGATCCCCTCTCGCGGAGGAACAATGAGCAGTTCTTC. Its protein product is CCARDPLSRRNNEQFF.

This clonotype was seen a few times. The V and J genes are TRBV12-3 or TRBV12-4 and TRBJ2-1; 12 bases are a match to TRBD2. The CDR3 covers 16 residues. With 5 bases clipped from V and 7 bases from J, the junction kept 9 bases outside the gene matches. CDR3 protein: CASSRTSGRTGNEQFF. CDR3 nucleotides: TGTGCCAGCAGTCGTACTAGCGGGAGGACCGGTAATGAGCAGTTCTTC.

At least ten counts were recorded for this clonotype. The V call is TRBV6-1, the J call TRBJ1-3; D ambiguous. The V end lost 6 bases, the J end lost 2 bases, and 11 bases lay between the germline ends. The CDR3 is 14 amino acids. The V gene's germline CDR1 is MNHNS and CDR2 SASEGT. The DNA of the CDR3 is TGTGCCAGCAGCCCCCGACAAGCTGGAAACACCATATATTTT. Encoded protein: CASSPRQAGNTIYF.

In this sample, this clonotype turned up many times. This chain connects TRBV5-1 to TRBJ2-3; D uncertain. This CDR3 spans 15 amino acids. Germline V lookup: CDR1 SGHRS, CDR2 YFSETQ. V lost 0 bases and J lost 0, with 8 bases in between. The CDR3 coding sequence is TGCGCCAGCAGCTTGGGGGCTAGTAGCACAGATACGCAGTATTTT. Amino acids: CASSLGASSTDTQYF.

The rearrangement uses TRBV7-2 and TRBJ2-5; perhaps TRBD1 as D (5 bases). The CDR3 has 15 residues. V was shortened by 4 bases and J by 7 bases, with 19 bases between the two germline ends. The germline gives CDR1 SGHTA, CDR2 FQGNSA. The CDR3 DNA is TGTGCCAGCAGCTACCACGGACCAGGGCTTGGGACCCAGTACTTC. It yields the protein CASSYHGPGLGTQYF.

The rearrangement joins TRBV5-1 to TRBJ1-3; no reliable D call. This CDR3 is 16 amino acids long. Germline CDR1 reads SGHRS; CDR2 reads YFSETQ. Trimming shortened V by 4 bases and J by 1 base, and 15 bases separated the two germline ends. CDR3 amino acids: CASSPGGVTSGNTIYF. The CDR3 region has the DNA TGCGCCAGCAGCCCCGGCGGGGTCACATCTGGAAACACCATATATTTT.

In this sample, this clonotype turned up a few times. J is TRBJ1-1 and V is TRBV25-1; D is perhaps TRBD1 (5 bases). Germline lookup yields CDR1 MGHDK and CDR2 SYGVNS. CDR3 length: 13 residues. V lost 6 bases to trimming and J lost 1 base, with 9 bases between them. The CDR3 sequence is CASSSGANTEAFF. The CDR3, as DNA: TGTGCCAGCAGCTCCGGGGCGAACACTGAAGCTTTCTTT.

This clonotype was detected only a few times. As DNA, the CDR3 is TGTGCCAGCAGCTTGGGACTCCAGCCCTACAATGAGCAGTTCTTC. It encodes CASSLGLQPYNEQFF. V usage is TRBV11-2 and J usage is TRBJ2-1, with D perhaps matching TRBD2 (6 bases). The V gene's germline CDR1 is SGHAT and CDR2 FQNNGV. Trimming stripped 3 bases from V and 2 bases from J, with 11 bases between. The CDR3 consists of 15 residues. The variable domain in full, with the rest retrieved from reference TRBV11-2 and TRBJ2-1, is EAGVAQSPRYKIIEKRQSVAFWCNPISGHATLYWYQQILGQGPKLLIQFQNNGVVDDSQLPKDRFSAERLKGVDSTLKIQPAKLEDSAVYLCASSLGLQPYNEQFFGPGTRLTVL.

The chain carries TRBV11-1 and TRBJ2-7, with a tentative D call TRBD2 (6 bases). Germline V gene data show CDR1 as SGHAT and CDR2 as FQDESV (reference sequence). This CDR3 is 18 amino acids long. V was cut by 4 bases and J by 1 base, with 23 bases left in between. CDR3 nucleotide sequence: TGTGCCAGCAGCTCCGGGCCGGAGGGTGGGGGTACGTCCTACGAGCAGTACTTC. This translates into CASSSGPEGGGTSYEQYF.

The CDR3, as DNA: TGCGCCAGCAGCCAACAGGGTTCAGATACGCAGTATTTT. Translation: CASSQQGSDTQYF. This chain connects TRBV4-3 to TRBJ2-3; D might be TRBD1 (5 bases). The CDR3 has 13 amino acids. V was trimmed by 2 bases and J by 4 bases, leaving 7 bases between them. In germline, CDR1 is LGHNA, CDR2 YSLEER.

This clonotype was detected a few times. V is TRBV6-2 or TRBV6-3 and J is TRBJ2-7; D possibly matches TRBD1 or TRBD2 (5 bases each). The V gene lost 2 bases and the J gene lost 4 bases, with 9 bases spanning the gap. Germline assignment: CDR1 MNHEY and CDR2 SVGEGT. This CDR3 region has 13 residues. The CDR3 nucleotides are TGTGCCAGCAGTTACGAGGGACGTTACGAGCAGTACTTC. This codes for CASSYEGRYEQYF.

The V call is TRBV12-3 or TRBV12-4, the J call TRBJ2-2; D unresolved. V lost 1 base and J lost 7, with 10 bases in between. This CDR3 comprises 14 residues. CDR3 sequence reads: CASSLEVAGGELFF. In DNA, the CDR3 is TGTGCCAGCAGTTTAGAAGTAGCTGGCGGGGAGCTGTTTTTT.

A few counts support this clonotype. This chain connects TRBV29-1 to TRBJ1-2, with 7 bases fitting TRBD1. Germline assignment: CDR1 SQVTM and CDR2 ANQGSEA. The V gene end was trimmed by 6 bases and the J gene end by 4 bases; junction bases not matched to a gene: 8. The CDR3 covers 13 residues. The CDR3 DNA is TGCAGCGTCAGACCGACAGGGACCTATGGCTACACCTTC. Translating it yields CSVRPTGTYGYTF. Variable domain in full (rest from reference TRBV29-1 and TRBJ1-2): SAVISQKPSRDICQRGTSLTIQCQVDSQVTMMFWYRQQPGQSLTLIATANQGSEATYESGFVIDKFPISRPNLTFSTLTVSNMSPEDSSIYLCSVRPTGTYGYTFGSGTRLTVV.